The following is a T cell receptor (beta chain) sequence with its context. Germline lookup yields CDR1 SGHRS and CDR2 YFSETQ. The V segment lost 4 bases and the J segment 5 bases; nucleotides outside the gene matches: 10. The CDR3 extends over 16 amino acids. The sample originates from a study of blood T cell repertoires in COVID-19. The wider study: Whether acute or convalescent, the COVID-19 samples came from the United States, Italy and Spain. Nucleic acid was either cDNA or gDNA, and it came from T cells, B-cell-depleted T cells, or PBMCs.

Methods used by the authors: Amplification from reference gene primers served as the basis for estimated nucleated cell counts. Measured with immunoSEQ multiplex PCR; TCRdb has only the in-frame clones, and not every one. D and trimming come from the DNA, and the V and J calls and clone size come from that table. Among over 95,000 clones listed, 85% were seen once. The receptor was derived from a woman aged 55 to 70 with COVID-19, enrolled during active disease. Sequencing was performed on peripheral blood. The chain uses TRBV5-1 and TRBJ2-5, with TRBD2 matching over 11 bases. CDR3 in amino acids: CASSPRLAGIFETQYF. Written as DNA, the CDR3 is TGCGCCAGCAGCCCAAGACTAGCGGGGATATTCGAGACCCAGTACTTC.